This T cell receptor (beta chain) was identified during a study of Graves' ophthalmopathy and Graves' hyperthyroidism (dated by TCRdb to about 2018). Notes on the research overall: Hyperthyroidism was defined as stable when no progression to ophthalmopathy occurred within 18 months of follow-up. Following sampling, methimazole starting at 30 mg daily was administered to hyperthyroidism patients, and high-dose intravenous methylprednisolone was administered to ophthalmopathy patients. The study used signatures of the TCR beta repertoire to tell Graves' ophthalmopathy apart from Graves' hyperthyroidism and to predict which patients would progress to ophthalmopathy. In total, 135 blood samples were TCR-sequenced: around 42 ophthalmopathy, 80 or so hyperthyroidism and approximately 17 hyperthyroidism-to-ophthalmopathy patients. T-cell repertoires of thyroid tissue and blood were compared in six hyperthyroidism patients. An independent validation cohort comprised roughly 20 hyperthyroidism patients and 15 to 17 patients who later progressed from hyperthyroidism to ophthalmopathy. To explore V-J signatures that distinguish ophthalmopathy from hyperthyroidism, a discovery set of around 100 patients was enrolled, made up of around 40 with ophthalmopathy and some 60 with stable hyperthyroidism. Overall results and qualifications from the work: Sample size was not predetermined statistically, and investigators were not blinded to group allocation. Ophthalmopathy was separated from stable hyperthyroidism by the 13-signature model with roughly 88% sensitivity and just under 84% specificity in cross-validation and with 80%/75% in the test set. Most expanded thyroid clonotypes with frequency above 0.001 were also detected in blood, suggesting blood repertoires may reflect the thyroid immune response. In validation, the model predicted ophthalmopathy progression with about 64% sensitivity and around 72% specificity; fewer than 15 predicted patients were CT-confirmed with GO in a median of around 6 months.

According to the germline V gene, CDR1 reads SNHLY and CDR2 reads FYNNEI. The CDR3 sequence holds 15 residues, the cysteine and phenylalanine included. Only the CDR3 region is kept as DNA, spanning 45 bases read in frame from base 1. V is cut back by 8 bases and J by 4 bases, with 12 bases in the junction unmatched. Concerning this clonotype: The antigen it recognizes is unknown. No base quality values were provided; no much bigger clone lies one nucleotide off.

For repertoire sequencing, the TCR beta CDR3 regions were amplified from RNA transcripts. HTBI primers and the Qiagen OneStep RT-PCR kit were used in a first-round RT-PCR, which was followed by a second-round multiplex PCR, size selection and purification. Libraries were sequenced paired-end with 100 bp reads on an Illumina HiSeq2000. The authors' pipeline ran thus. Reads were processed with SOAPnuke, discarding reads with adapters, uncalled bases, mean Phred below 15, or no exact constant-primer or identifier match. High-quality paired reads were merged with COPE v1.2.5. Each unique nucleotide sequence was defined as a clonotype, and clonotypes were aligned to IMGT TRB V, D and J references with MiTCR v1.1. Only V-J combinations with frequency above 0.0001 were analysed, covering 98% to 99.2% of repertoires. A TCR clonal expansion and chaos score per V-J combination was defined as the ratio of F50 clonal expansion to chaos observed in the TCRdist matrix. Welch's t-statistics and random forest were used to reduce the features to approximately 13 V-J combinations, which were then used as input to a naive Bayes classifier. The Morisita-Horn index was used to measure how similar the thyroid and blood repertoires were. The raw public reads went through TCRdb reprocessing: fastp at Q25, MiXCR clone calling, in-frame beta chains kept. Rows matching on CDR3 protein sequence are summarized as one entry with the most common DNA and genes. These V and J calls are TCRdb output, not the study's own analysis. The sample table holds over a million distinct CDR3 sequences, of which about two fifths were seen once. Clones ranked in the top ten supply 11% of the sample.

Hyperthyroidism patients were newly diagnosed, with disease duration under 2 months, and aged 18 to 65 years. Patients were excluded if they had other autoimmune diseases, uncontrolled infections, pregnancy or lactation. Clinical symptoms, serum thyroxine, TRAb, thyroid ultrasound and orbital computed tomography formed the basis of the diagnosis. Total RNA was extracted using Trizol reagent, and RNA quality was checked on an Agilent 2100 Bioanalyzer. The V and J segments used are TRBV2 and TRBJ2-3; TRBD2 agrees with 7 junctional bases. Sequenced material: peripheral blood or thyroid tissue (not recorded which). The receptor comes from an adult man with Graves' hyperthyroidism. CDR3 loop: CASRSFEAGADTQYF. The DNA reads TGTGCCAGCCGTTCCTTCGAGGCGGGGGCAGATACGCAGTATTTT.